This T cell receptor (beta chain) was captured by sequencing in a study of T cell repertoires in cytomegalovirus infection. Study-level information: Evidence of both CMV infection and a matching HLA type came from public TCR beta signatures.

This clonotype has a count of ten or more. Its antigen is not identified. Whole-study results and caveats: CMV-specific HLA-C-restricted TCR beta clonotypes dominated the ex vivo response. The cumulative frequency of public TCR beta families distinguished individuals who carried CMV together with the relevant HLA.

Germline V gives CDR1 SGHTA, CDR2 FQGNSA. V shed 5 bases, J shed 4 bases, and the junction held 11 bases outside the gene matches. CDR3 length equals 17 residues. TCRdb re-called the reads through MiXCR, storing one row per CDR3 protein. The sample carries 230,000 or so distinct CDR3 sequences, more than 15% recorded once. This TCR derives from a human donor in good health (CMV status not recorded). Some clones in this sample may be carry-over from other donors' samples. Sequenced input: CD8+ T cells from PBMCs. The genes are TRBV7-2 and TRBJ2-1; TRBD1 agrees at 10 bases. The CDR3 nucleotides are TGTGCCAGCAGCCGTACGACAGGGGGCTTATTTTACAATGAGCAGTTCTTC. The encoded protein is CASSRTTGGLFYNEQFF.